These T cell receptor beta chains were read from a single sample in a study of OX40 agonist ivuxolimab in advanced cancers. Assay used: immunoSEQ multiplex PCR; TCRdb lists only in-frame clones, some missing. This sample has tens of thousands of clones, with about nine tenths found just once. The sample here was CD4+ or CD8+ T cells sorted from blood, taken in a trial of the OX40 agonist ivuxolimab. The receptors derive from an adult with an advanced solid tumor such as melanoma, head and neck, liver or kidney cancer. Both conserved end residues are part of each CDR3. The D gene is left open where the match is weak. Clone size is shown for a subset of rows, as once, few, many or a class of expanded clone.

>TRBV9|TRBJ2-4|.|.
CASSPSGLRAGVQYF
TGTGCCAGCAGTCCTTCAGGGCTCCGGGCCGGGGTCCAGTACTTC
>TRBV29-1|TRBJ2-7|TRBD2|once
CSALGLAGGSYEQYF
TGCAGCGCTCTGGGTTTAGCGGGAGGCTCCTACGAGCAGTACTTC
>TRBV28|TRBJ1-4|TRBD1|.
CATTGAPVDEKLFF
TGTGCCACTACAGGGGCTCCCGTTGATGAAAAACTGTTTTTT
>TRBV6-5|TRBJ2-7|TRBD1|.
CASSLQGVYHEQYF
TGTGCCAGCAGCCTACAGGGGGTCTACCACGAGCAGTACTTC
>TRBV6-1|TRBJ1-3|.|.
CASSVRPSGNTIYF
TGTGCCAGCAGTGTTCGGCCCTCTGGAAACACCATATATTTT
>TRBV9|TRBJ1-3|.|few
CASSPNSGNTIYF
TGTGCCAGCAGTCCTAACTCTGGAAACACCATATATTTT
>TRBV19|TRBJ1-2|.|.
CASSLYNYGYTF
TGTGCCAGTAGTCTGTATAACTATGGCTACACCTTC
>TRBV29-1|TRBJ1-4|.|.
CSVEGGAESNEKLFF
TGCAGCGTTGAAGGGGGAGCAGAGTCTAATGAAAAACTGTTTTTT
>TRBV30|TRBJ2-1|TRBD2|.
CAWSTSGSEQFF
TGTGCCTGGAGTACTAGCGGGAGTGAGCAGTTCTTC
>TRBV29-1|TRBJ2-5|TRBD1|once
CSVEDRGPQETQYF
TGCAGCGTTGAGGACAGGGGGCCTCAAGAGACCCAGTACTTC
>TRBV29-1|TRBJ2-3|.|.
CSVEPALGTDTQYF
TGCAGCGTTGAACCGGCTTTGGGCACAGATACGCAGTATTTT
>TRBV7-7|TRBJ2-1|.|.
CASSLGLDHEQFF
TGTGCTAGCAGCTTAGGACTCGACCATGAGCAGTTCTTC
>TRBV18|TRBJ1-4|TRBD1|.
CASSPRDREEEKLFF
TGTGCCAGCTCACCGAGGGACAGGGAGGAAGAAAAACTGTTTTTT
>TRBV18|TRBJ2-3|TRBD2|.
CASTGTSGSSDTQYF
TGTGCCAGCACCGGGACTAGCGGGAGTTCAGATACGCAGTATTTT